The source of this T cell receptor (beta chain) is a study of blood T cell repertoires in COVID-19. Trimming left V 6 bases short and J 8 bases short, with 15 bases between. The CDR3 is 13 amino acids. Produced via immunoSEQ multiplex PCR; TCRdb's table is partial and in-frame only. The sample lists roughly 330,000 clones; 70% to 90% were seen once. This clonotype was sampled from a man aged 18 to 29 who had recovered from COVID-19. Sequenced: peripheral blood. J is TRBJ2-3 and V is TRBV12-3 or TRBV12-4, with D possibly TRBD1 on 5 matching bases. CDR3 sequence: CASSQTDRGTQYF. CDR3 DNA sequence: TGTGCCAGCAGCCAGACAGACCGAGGTACGCAGTATTTT.